The present T cell receptor (beta chain) was sequenced within a study of cytomegalovirus exposure and HLA in healthy donors. This CDR3 is built from 16 residues. Germline CDR1 SGDLS, CDR2 YYNGEE. V lost 6 bases to trimming and J lost 7 bases, with 22 bases between them. The PCR was carried out with 60 Vbeta primers and 13 Jbeta primers. Libraries were prepared by immunoSEQ multiplex PCR; TCRdb keeps only in-frame clonotypes and omits some of them. The table has under 150,000 clones, 75% to 80% seen once. This chain links TRBV9 with TRBJ2-2; D might be TRBD1 (5 bases). Sequencing input: PBMCs. This TCR came from a woman in her 30s in good health and CMV-seronegative. CDR3 sequence reads: CASNSGQPFQDGELFF. CDR3 nucleotides: TGTGCCAGCAACTCAGGGCAGCCCTTTCAAGACGGGGAGCTGTTTTTT.